The rows below give T cell receptor beta chains drawn from one sample of a study of blood T cells in healthy people across ages. Via MiXCR, TCRdb re-called the 5' RACE reads, giving one row per CDR3 protein. The data hold more than 550,000 distinct CDR3 sequences, with 22% observed a single time. The specimen was blood. These receptors came from a man in his 70s in good health. Each CDR3 is given with its conserved first and last residue. The D gene is left open where the match is weak. Size is stated for part of the rows, as once, few or many counts, or as a class when the clone is expanded.

clone_size	cdr3_length	d_call	j_call	v_call	cdr3_nt	cdr3_aa
few	15	TRBD1	TRBJ2-1	TRBV5-1	TGCGCCAGCAGCGCAATAGGGACAGGGCACAATGAGCAGTTCTTC	CASSAIGTGHNEQFF
few	13	.	TRBJ1-5	TRBV18	TGTGCCAGCTCACCAAAGAGTGGACAGCCCCAGCATTTT	CASSPKSGQPQHF
.	19	.	TRBJ1-4	TRBV5-1	TGCGCCAGCAGCCGGGGACTGACATCCCGATCGACAACTAATGAAAAACTGTTTTTT	CASSRGLTSRSTTNEKLFF
many	12	TRBD1	TRBJ2-1	TRBV6-4	TGTGCGTCGGGACAGGGGTTCGGTGAGCAGTTCTTC	CASGQGFGEQFF
few	17	.	TRBJ1-5	TRBV7-2	TGTGCCAGCAGCAAACAACCCGGGGAAGTGAGCAATCAGCCCCAGCATTTT	CASSKQPGEVSNQPQHF
.	13	.	TRBJ1-2	TRBV2	TGTGCCAGCACCGCCGGGATTTCCTATGGCTACACCTTC	CASTAGISYGYTF
few	13	TRBD1	TRBJ1-4	TRBV6-6	TGTGCCACCACAGGGGTATCTAGTGAAAAACTGTTTTTT	CATTGVSSEKLFF
few	17	TRBD1	TRBJ1-2	TRBV9	TGTGCCAGCAGCGTGAGCCAAAGGACAGGGACCACCTATGGCTACACCTTC	CASSVSQRTGTTYGYTF
.	16	TRBD1	TRBJ1-2	TRBV29-1	TGCAGCGTTGACCCCGCGACAGGGGGGAATGCCTATGGCTACACCTTC	CSVDPATGGNAYGYTF
few	15	TRBD2	TRBJ2-4	TRBV20-1	TGCAGTGTCCCAAAGATAGCGGGAGCGAAAAACATTCGGTACTTC	CSVPKIAGAKNIRYF
.	14	TRBD1	TRBJ2-5	TRBV28	TGTGCCAGCAGTTTACGGACAGGGATAGAGACCCAGTACTTC	CASSLRTGIETQYF
few	14	.	TRBJ1-2	TRBV3-1	TGTGCCAGCAGCCCCCTGGGGCGATTCTATGGCTACACCTTC	CASSPLGRFYGYTF
.	15	TRBD1	TRBJ1-4	TRBV5-1	TGCGCCAGCAGCTTTGGGACAGCGCAGTCTGAAAAACTGTTTTTT	CASSFGTAQSEKLFF
.	14	.	TRBJ1-2	TRBV9	TGTGCCAGCAGCCTACAGGACGGCCCCTATGGCTACACCTTC	CASSLQDGPYGYTF
few	12	.	TRBJ2-1	TRBV7-9	TGTGCCAGCAGCAAGGACAGCCCTGAGCAGTTCTTC	CASSKDSPEQFF
few	15	.	TRBJ2-3	TRBV7-2	TGTGCCAGCAGCTTAGCACAGACAGCCACAGATACGCAGTATTTT	CASSLAQTATDTQYF
few	17	TRBD2	TRBJ2-7	TRBV12-3/TRBV12-4	TGTGCCAGCAGTACAATCCCGCGGGGAGGGAGCTCCTACGAGCAGTACTTC	CASSTIPRGGSSYEQYF
.	16	.	TRBJ2-1	TRBV9	TGTGCCAGCAGCGAAGGTATAGTCGGGGGGCTTGGAGAGCAGTTCTTC	CASSEGIVGGLGEQFF
.	14	.	TRBJ2-1	TRBV4-1	TGCGCCAGCAGCGAACCTAACTCCTACAATGAGCAGTTCTTC	CASSEPNSYNEQFF
few	17	.	TRBJ2-3	TRBV4-3	TGCGCCAGCAGCCAAGATCGAGCGGATGGAGGCACAGATACGCAGTATTTT	CASSQDRADGGTDTQYF
.	14	.	TRBJ1-1	TRBV6-5	TGTGCCAGCAGTTACTCCCAGGGAGCAACTGAAGCTTTCTTT	CASSYSQGATEAFF
.	13	.	TRBJ1-1	TRBV25-1	TGTGCCAGCCGGCGGCTAGAGAGCACTGAAGCTTTCTTT	CASRRLESTEAFF
.	16	.	TRBJ2-1	TRBV5-1	TGCGCCAGCAGCAAAACAACAGGGCCCCCACCCAATGAGCAGTTCTTC	CASSKTTGPPPNEQFF
few	20	TRBD1	TRBJ1-2	TRBV7-8	TGTGCCAGCAGCCGAAATTCCCCGGGACAGGCCAAACTCGGAGCTTTCGGCTACACCTTC	CASSRNSPGQAKLGAFGYTF
.	16	.	TRBJ1-3	TRBV27	TGTGCCGTCCCAGAACGGGTGCTGAGCTCTGGAAACACCATATATTTT	CAVPERVLSSGNTIYF
few	15	TRBD1	TRBJ2-7	TRBV5-5	TGTGCCAGCAGCCTAGGGACAGGGGGAAAGGAAGAGCAGTACTTC	CASSLGTGGKEEQYF
.	16	TRBD1	TRBJ2-2	TRBV30	TGTGCCTGGAGTGTTTTCAGGGGGCTGAACACCGGGGAGCTGTTTTTT	CAWSVFRGLNTGELFF
few	12	.	TRBJ1-1	TRBV20-1	TGCAGCTTACAGGGTCCAAACACTGAAGCTTTCTTT	CSLQGPNTEAFF
few	13	.	TRBJ2-1	TRBV12-3/TRBV12-4	TGTGCCAGCAGTTTAGCTCCCATTAATGAGCAGTTCTTC	CASSLAPINEQFF
.	15	.	TRBJ2-7	TRBV5-1	TGCGCCAGCAGCCGGGACGCCACAATTGCCTACGAGCAGTACTTC	CASSRDATIAYEQYF
.	13	.	TRBJ2-7	TRBV15	TGTGCCACCAGCCTTTCCAGGGAACACGAGCAGTACTTC	CATSLSREHEQYF
few	14	.	TRBJ2-1	TRBV11-2	TGTGCCAGCAGCTTAGAAAGGGGCGGGAATGAGCAGTTCTTC	CASSLERGGNEQFF
.	16	.	TRBJ2-7	TRBV18	TGTGCCAGCTCACCCATCTACCAAAGAACCCCCTACGAGCAGTACTTC	CASSPIYQRTPYEQYF
few	11	.	TRBJ2-7	TRBV28	TGTGCCAGCACCTCTACCTACGAGCAGTACTTC	CASTSTYEQYF
.	14	.	TRBJ1-2	TRBV25-1	TGTGCCAGCAGTGAATATGGTCAGCCCTATGGCTACACCTTC	CASSEYGQPYGYTF
.	16	TRBD1	TRBJ2-7	TRBV6-2/TRBV6-3	TGTGCCAGCAGTTACCCTGAGGGACAGGGGGGCTACGAGCAGTACTTC	CASSYPEGQGGYEQYF
.	13	.	TRBJ2-5	TRBV20-1	TGCAGTGCTACTTGGTACGCCCAAGAGACCCAGTACTTC	CSATWYAQETQYF
few	17	TRBD2	TRBJ2-7	TRBV20-1	TGCAGTGTGGGACTAGCGGGTGTTCCTTCAACTTCCTACGAGCAGTACTTC	CSVGLAGVPSTSYEQYF
.	14	.	TRBJ1-4	TRBV29-1	TGCAGCGTTGGTCTAGACCCGTCAAATGAAAAACTGTTTTTT	CSVGLDPSNEKLFF
.	14	TRBD1	TRBJ2-7	TRBV3-1	TGTGCCAGCAGCCAAGACACAGGGGGCTACGAGCAGTACTTC	CASSQDTGGYEQYF
few	16	.	TRBJ2-1	TRBV7-2	TGTGCCAGCAGCTTACGTCCGCTAGGTGGGGACAATGAGCAGTTCTTC	CASSLRPLGGDNEQFF
.	13	.	TRBJ1-2	TRBV4-2	TGTGCCAGCAGCCAAGATCAACGGGATGGCTACACCTTC	CASSQDQRDGYTF
.	17	TRBD2	TRBJ2-2	TRBV7-9	TGTGCCAGCAGCGACATGAGTTGGGACTACAACACCGGGGAGCTGTTTTTT	CASSDMSWDYNTGELFF
.	13	.	TRBJ1-2	TRBV25-1	TGTGCCAGCAGTAGAAAGGGGGTCGATGGCTACACCTTC	CASSRKGVDGYTF
.	15	.	TRBJ1-4	TRBV4-1	TGCGCCAGCAGCCCCCAGGAAGGAACTAATGAAAAACTGTTTTTT	CASSPQEGTNEKLFF
few	13	.	TRBJ1-2	TRBV12-3/TRBV12-4	TGTGCCAGCAGTGCGGACGGGACCTATGGCTACACCTTC	CASSADGTYGYTF
few	15	.	TRBJ2-7	TRBV5-1	TGCGCCAGCAGCTTGGGTCCACCGCCCGCCTACGAGCAGTACTTC	CASSLGPPPAYEQYF
many	13	TRBD1	TRBJ1-1	TRBV5-1	TGCGCCAGCGGAATCACAGGGGAAACTGAAGCTTTCTTT	CASGITGETEAFF
.	16	TRBD2	TRBJ2-1	TRBV12-3/TRBV12-4	TGTGCCAGCAGTTTGGGGGGACTAGCGAGTCACAATGAGCAGTTCTTC	CASSLGGLASHNEQFF
.	13	.	TRBJ2-1	TRBV7-2	TGTGCCAGCAAGGGTCTTCGCAGGGTTGAGCAGTTCTTC	CASKGLRRVEQFF
few	14	TRBD2	TRBJ2-1	TRBV19	TGTGCCAGTAGATTAGCGGGATCATTTAATGAGCAGTTCTTC	CASRLAGSFNEQFF
.	19	.	TRBJ2-3	TRBV4-3	TGCGCCAGCAGCCAAGATTACGGGACTGGCGGGACCAGCACAGATACGCAGTATTTT	CASSQDYGTGGTSTDTQYF
.	13	TRBD1	TRBJ1-5	TRBV19	TGTGCCACAGCCGGGACAGAGAATCAGCCCCAGCATTTT	CATAGTENQPQHF
few	15	.	TRBJ2-1	TRBV6-2/TRBV6-3	TGTGCCAGCAGTCAGGGGACGGGGACCTACAATGAGCAGTTCTTC	CASSQGTGTYNEQFF